Listed here are 20 T cell receptor beta chains from one sample, sequenced in a study of graft-versus-host responses after intestinal transplantation. The data were produced by immunoSEQ multiplex PCR, yet TCRdb's version contains in-frame clones alone and is incomplete. The profile covers about 20,000 clones, with approximately 86% appearing a single time and about 9% taken by the ten largest. Sequencing was performed on PBMCs, taken 220 to 240 days after intestinal transplant. These receptors were collected from a human patient who received an intestinal transplant, so some T cells may come from the graft donor.

The table lists this clone with a few counts. The CDR3 here is CASSLQGLDTQYF. CDR3 bases: TGTGCCAGCAGCTTACAGGGTCTAGATACGCAGTATTTT. The chain uses TRBV7-9 and TRBJ2-3; perhaps TRBD1 as D (5 bases). Trimming took 2 bases from V and 5 from J, leaving 8 bases between them. The CDR3 is made up of 13 amino acids. CDR1 is SEHNR, CDR2 FQNEAQ, per germline (reference sequence).

This clone was seen once. The chain joins TRBV7-7 to TRBJ2-5; tentative D call: TRBD2 (7 bases). V was trimmed by 5 bases and J by 4 bases, leaving 17 bases between them. Germline CDR1 is SSHAT and CDR2 is FNYEAQ (reference sequence). The CDR3 loop spans 15 amino acids. The CDR3 sequence is CASSPLGGAGETQYF. CDR3 bases: TGTGCCAGCAGCCCTTTAGGGGGGGCGGGAGAGACCCAGTACTTC.

This rearrangement joins TRBV19 to TRBJ1-1; possibly TRBD1 for D (5 bases). This CDR3 is built from 15 residues. CDR1 and CDR2 (germline): LNHDA, SQIVND (reference sequence). Trimming left V 3 bases short and J 0 bases short, with 11 bases between. The CDR3 loop is CASSIDSNMNTEAFF. In DNA form, the CDR3 reads TGTGCCAGTAGTATTGACAGCAACATGAACACTGAAGCTTTCTTT.

This clone has just a few counts. The rearrangement links TRBV6-5 to TRBJ2-1; possible D gene TRBD2, 5 bases. From germline, CDR1 is MNHEY and CDR2 SVGAGI. With 2 bases removed from V and 4 bases from J, the gap between germline ends came to 6 bases. This CDR3 has 13 residues. The CDR3 protein is CASSYGEYNEQFF. CDR3 nucleotides: TGTGCCAGCAGTTACGGGGAGTACAATGAGCAGTTCTTC.

The CDR3 loop is CASSQVVLQETQYF. The DNA for the CDR3 is TGTGCCAGCAGCCAAGTTGTCCTCCAAGAGACCCAGTACTTC. The V call is TRBV5-4, the J call TRBJ2-5; the D is unclear. CDR1 is SGHNT, CDR2 YYREEE, per germline (reference sequence). Trimming left V 4 bases short and J 1 base short, with 11 bases between. The CDR3 covers 14 residues.

The chain links TRBV19 to TRBJ2-7; D is unresolved. Germline V CDR1 and CDR2: LNHDA, SQIVND (reference sequence). The CDR3 spans 13 residues. V was shortened by 5 bases and J by 0 bases, with 8 bases between the two germline ends. The CDR3 spells CASSWAGSYEQYF. CDR3 bases: TGTGCCAGTAGTTGGGCAGGCTCCTACGAGCAGTACTTC.

The chain links TRBV7-2 to TRBJ1-4; TRBD1 agrees at 9 bases. Trimming took 8 bases from V and 12 from J; bases not matched to a gene: 7. The germline V gene encodes CDR1 SGHTA and CDR2 FQGNSA. The CDR3 runs 12 residues. CDR3 nucleotides: TGTGCCAGCGTGGGACAGGGCGATCAACTGTTTTTT. It is translated as CASVGQGDQLFF.

The sample holds a few counts of this clone. The chain couples TRBV5-1 to TRBJ1-5; 7 bases agree with TRBD1. J gave up 0 bases and V 4 bases, and 7 bases lay outside the gene matches. The CDR3 extends over 16 amino acids. Germline CDR1 and CDR2: SGHRS and YFSETQ. The CDR3 sequence: CASSLTGPYSNQPQHF. Here the CDR3 DNA reads TGCGCCAGCAGCCTGACAGGGCCCTATAGCAATCAGCCCCAGCATTTT.

V and J are TRBV4-1 and TRBJ2-1; D uncertain. V lost 0 bases, J lost 2 bases, and 11 bases lay in between. Germline loops: CDR1 MGHRA, CDR2 YSYEKL. The CDR3 consists of 16 residues. CDR3 residues: CASSQDFSPTYNEQFF. CDR3 DNA sequence: TGCGCCAGCAGCCAAGATTTCAGTCCCACCTACAATGAGCAGTTCTTC.

The chain carries TRBV6-1 and TRBJ1-2; weak D call: TRBD1 (5 bases). Germline CDR1 MNHNS, CDR2 SASEGT. The germline V and J ends were trimmed by 5 bases and 2 bases, with 15 bases remaining between them. This CDR3 has 15 amino acids. The CDR3 loop reads CASSFDSVPNYGYTF. The CDR3 bases are TGTGCCAGCAGTTTCGACAGTGTCCCGAACTATGGCTACACCTTC.

The genes are TRBV19 and TRBJ2-5, with a weak D call TRBD1 (6 bases). The CDR3 is made up of 14 amino acids. V was trimmed by 1 base and J by 1 base, leaving 7 bases between them. Germline assignment: CDR1 LNHDA and CDR2 SQIVND (reference sequence). The CDR3 bases are TGTGCCAGTAGTATAGGGGGGCCCCAAGAGACCCAGTACTTC. Its protein is CASSIGGPQETQYF.

The chain is built from TRBV7-2 and TRBJ2-7; 9 positions agree with TRBD2. Germline V lookup: CDR1 SGHTA, CDR2 FQGNSA. The trim removed 3 bases at V and 5 bases at J, leaving 8 bases unmatched. The CDR3 covers 15 residues. In DNA form, the CDR3 reads TGTGCCAGCAGCTTTTCGCGGGGGGGCGTGGACGAGCAGTACTTC. Protein: CASSFSRGGVDEQYF. Using reference TRBV7-2 and TRBJ2-7 for the parts outside the CDR3, the full variable domain is GAGVSQSPSNKVTEKGKDVELRCDPISGHTALYWYRQSLGQGLEFLIYFQGNSAPDKSGLPSDRFSAERTGGSVSTLTIQRTQQEDSAVYLCASSFSRGGVDEQYFGPGTRLTVT.

The V call is TRBV11-3, the J call TRBJ2-1; 9 nucleotides match TRBD2. The CDR3 loop spans 16 amino acids. Germline loops: CDR1 SGHNT, CDR2 YENEEA. The J segment lost 5 bases and the V segment lost 1 base, leaving 6 bases of the junction unmatched. As DNA, the CDR3 is TGTGCCAGCAGCTTAGTTGCGGGGGGGTCGGACAATGAGCAGTTCTTC. It yields the protein CASSLVAGGSDNEQFF.

The V call is TRBV7-6, the J call TRBJ2-3, with TRBD2 as a possible D gene (5 bases). This CDR3 is built from 13 residues. V lost 3 bases and J lost 1, with 5 bases in between. Germline V gene data show CDR1 as SGHVS and CDR2 as FNYEAQ. The CDR3: CASSFSGTDTQYF. The CDR3 DNA is TGTGCCAGCAGCTTTAGCGGCACAGATACGCAGTATTTT.

The chain couples TRBV6-1 to TRBJ2-7; TRBD1 aligns across 8 bases. The trim removed 4 bases at V and 2 bases at J, leaving 4 bases unmatched. Germline CDR1 reads MNHNS; CDR2 reads SASEGT. The CDR3 totals 14 residues. This CDR3 reads CASSAETGAYEQYF. The DNA for the CDR3 is TGTGCCAGCAGTGCAGAGACAGGGGCCTACGAGCAGTACTTC.

The V and J genes are TRBV27 and TRBJ2-1, with 7 bases identical to TRBD2. The CDR3 extends over 16 amino acids. Germline V gene lookup returns CDR1 MNHEY and CDR2 SMNVEV (reference sequence). The V gene end was trimmed by 7 bases and the J gene end by 0 bases; junction bases not matched to a gene: 9. The CDR3 protein is CASTPSGGPSYNEQFF. CDR3 bases: TGTGCCAGCACCCCTTCGGGGGGTCCCTCCTACAATGAGCAGTTCTTC.

This chain links TRBV27 with TRBJ1-2; the D is unclear. Germline CDR1 and CDR2: MNHEY and SMNVEV (reference sequence). V gave up 9 bases and J gave up 8 bases, with 16 bases separating them. The CDR3 has 12 residues. The CDR3 nucleotides are TGTGCCAGTTTAGGACCGCGCCGAGGCTACACCTTC. It encodes CASLGPRRGYTF.

The chain combines TRBV5-1 with TRBJ2-1, with 9 nucleotides matching TRBD2. The germline V gene has CDR1 SGHRS and CDR2 YFSETQ. After removal of 0 bases from V and 10 bases from J, the junction contained 11 bases not matched to a gene. CDR3 length: 16 amino acids. The CDR3 coding sequence is TGCGCCAGCAGCTTGGTGGTTAGCGGGGGAGGGGAGGAGCAGTTCTTC. Translating it yields CASSLVVSGGGEEQFF.

This clone came up a few times. The chain joins TRBV6-6 to TRBJ2-7; D gene ambiguous. The length of the CDR3 is 12 residues. The germline gives CDR1 MNHNY, CDR2 SVGAGI (reference sequence). V lost 8 bases and J lost 3, with 11 bases in between. The CDR3 here is CASGKGNYEQYF. The CDR3 DNA reads as TGTGCCAGCGGAAAGGGTAACTACGAGCAGTACTTC.

The chain uses TRBV9 and TRBJ2-3; D may be TRBD1 (6 bases). V lost 0 bases to trimming and J lost 2 bases, with 13 bases between them. This CDR3 spans 16 amino acids. Looked up from germline, CDR1 is SGDLS and CDR2 is YYNGEE. CDR3 region: CASSVGQGKTTDTQYF. The CDR3 DNA reads TGTGCCAGCAGCGTAGGTCAGGGGAAAACCACAGATACGCAGTATTTT.